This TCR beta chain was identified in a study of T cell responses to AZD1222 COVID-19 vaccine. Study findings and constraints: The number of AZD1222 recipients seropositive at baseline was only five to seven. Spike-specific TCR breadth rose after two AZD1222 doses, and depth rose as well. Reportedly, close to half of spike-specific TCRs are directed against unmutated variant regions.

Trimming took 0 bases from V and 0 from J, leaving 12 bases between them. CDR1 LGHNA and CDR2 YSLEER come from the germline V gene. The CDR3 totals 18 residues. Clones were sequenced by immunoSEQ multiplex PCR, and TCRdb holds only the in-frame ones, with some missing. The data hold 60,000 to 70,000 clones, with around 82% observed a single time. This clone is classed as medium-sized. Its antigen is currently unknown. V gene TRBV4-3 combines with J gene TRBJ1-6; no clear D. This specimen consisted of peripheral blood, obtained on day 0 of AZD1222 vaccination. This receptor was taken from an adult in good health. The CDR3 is CASSQEPISSSYNSPLHF. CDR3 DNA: TGCGCCAGCAGCCAAGAGCCGATTTCGAGCTCCTATAATTCACCCCTCCACTTT.